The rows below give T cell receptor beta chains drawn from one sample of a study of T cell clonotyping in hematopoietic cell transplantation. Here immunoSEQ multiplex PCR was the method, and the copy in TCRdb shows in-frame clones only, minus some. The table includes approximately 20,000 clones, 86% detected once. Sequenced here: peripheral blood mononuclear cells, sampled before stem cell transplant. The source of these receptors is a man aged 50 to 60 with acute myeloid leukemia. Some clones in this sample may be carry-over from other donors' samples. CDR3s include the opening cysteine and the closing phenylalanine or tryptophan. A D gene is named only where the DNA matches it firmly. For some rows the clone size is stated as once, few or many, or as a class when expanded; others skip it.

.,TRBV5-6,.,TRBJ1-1,CASSFGGTEAFF,TGTGCCAGCAGCTTTGGGGGGACTGAAGCTTTCTTT
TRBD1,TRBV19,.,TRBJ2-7,CASSITGQGYSYEQYF,TGTGCCAGTAGTATCACGGGACAGGGTTACTCCTACGAGCAGTACTTC
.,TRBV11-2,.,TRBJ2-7,CASSLDALYEQYF,TGTGCCAGCAGCTTAGACGCGTTGTACGAGCAGTACTTC
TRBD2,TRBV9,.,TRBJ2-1,CASSSGLAGRFNEQFF,TGTGCCAGCAGCTCAGGACTAGCGGGGCGCTTCAATGAGCAGTTCTTC
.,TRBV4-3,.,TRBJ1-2,CASSQRSGEYGYTF,TGCGCCAGCAGCCAACGGTCAGGGGAGTATGGCTACACCTTC
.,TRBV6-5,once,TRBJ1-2,CASRTSRTDAGGYTF,TGTGCCAGCAGAACCTCTAGGACGGATGCTGGGGGCTACACCTTC
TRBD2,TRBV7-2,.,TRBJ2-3,CASSLVAGVADTQYF,TGTGCCAGCAGCTTAGTTGCGGGGGTCGCTGATACGCAGTATTTT
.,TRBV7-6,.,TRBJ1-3,CASTRDPGGNTIYF,TGTGCCAGCACCCGGGACCCGGGAGGAAACACCATATATTTT
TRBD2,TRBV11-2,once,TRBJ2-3,CASSLGGSGETDTQYF,TGTGCCAGCAGCTTAGGGGGTAGCGGGGAGACAGATACGCAGTATTTT
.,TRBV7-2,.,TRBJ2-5,CASSLNQRQTQYF,TGTGCCAGCAGCTTAAATCAACGACAGACCCAGTACTTC
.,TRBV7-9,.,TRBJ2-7,CASSLDRGLYEQYF,TGTGCCAGCAGCTTAGATCGGGGGCTCTACGAGCAGTACTTC
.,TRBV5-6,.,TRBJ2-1,CASSLGGALYNEQFF,TGTGCCAGCAGCTTGGGAGGGGCTCTATACAATGAGCAGTTCTTC
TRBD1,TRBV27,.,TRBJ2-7,CASSWTGATGEQYF,TGTGCCAGCAGTTGGACAGGGGCGACCGGGGAGCAGTACTTC
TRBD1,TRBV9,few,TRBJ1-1,CASSAGTANTEAFF,TGTGCCAGCAGCGCAGGGACAGCGAACACTGAAGCTTTCTTT
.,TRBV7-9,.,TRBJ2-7,CASRQDGTGSEQYF,TGTGCCAGCAGACAAGACGGGACCGGGAGCGAGCAGTACTTC
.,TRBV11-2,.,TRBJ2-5,CASSLDRTYQETQYF,TGTGCCAGCAGCTTAGATCGTACTTACCAAGAGACCCAGTACTTC
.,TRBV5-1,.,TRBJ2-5,CASSQMPEETQYF,TGCGCCAGCAGCCAGATGCCGGAGGAGACCCAGTACTTC
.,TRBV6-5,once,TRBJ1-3,CASRQTGTTGNTIYF,TGTGCCAGCAGACAAACCGGGACAACTGGAAACACCATATATTTT
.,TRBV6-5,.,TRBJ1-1,CASSYSPPGMRTEAFF,TGTGCCAGCAGTTACTCCCCCCCGGGGATGCGCACTGAAGCTTTCTTT
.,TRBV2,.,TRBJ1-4,CASRRGETNEKLFF,TGTGCCAGCAGAAGAGGGGAAACTAATGAAAAACTGTTTTTT
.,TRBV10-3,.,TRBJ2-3,CAISEPLGQGNTDTQYF,TGTGCCATCAGTGAGCCGCTGGGGCAGGGGAACACAGATACGCAGTATTTT
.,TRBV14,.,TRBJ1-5,CASSQVGLNQPQHF,TGTGCCAGCAGCCAAGTGGGGCTGAATCAGCCCCAGCATTTT
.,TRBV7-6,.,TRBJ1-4,CASSLAGMSLGFGEKLFF,TGTGCCAGCAGCTTAGCCGGGATGTCTCTAGGGTTCGGGGAAAAACTGTTTTTT
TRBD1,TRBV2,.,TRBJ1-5,CASSTPAGTGGIQPQHF,TGTGCCAGCAGTACACCCGCCGGGACAGGGGGCATTCAGCCCCAGCATTTT
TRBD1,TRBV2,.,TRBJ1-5,CASSATGTGNQPQHF,TGTGCCAGCAGTGCAACCGGGACAGGTAATCAGCCCCAGCATTTT